Presented here are 10 T cell receptor beta chains from one specimen sequenced in a study of CD4 T cells in relation to SARS-CoV-2 and coronaviruses. TCRdb's copy holds only in-frame clones and misses some; the assay was immunoSEQ multiplex PCR. This sample has about 37,000 clones, with 80% to 90% found just once. The sample taken for sequencing was memory CD4+ T cells from PBMCs. The receptors originated from an adult with COVID-19.

This chain uses TRBV18 with TRBJ2-2; 11 bases are shared with TRBD2. There are 15 residues in the CDR3. Germline trimming cut 5 bases from V and 3 bases from J; bases unmatched to any gene: 2. Germline-derived CDR1 and CDR2 are KGHSH and LQKENI. The CDR3 nucleotides are TGTGCCAGCTCAACTAGCGGGAGTGACACCGGGGAGCTGTTTTTT. Amino acids: CASSTSGSDTGELFF.

CDR3 DNA: TGTGCCAGTACCCCAAGGTGGGACAGAGCCCATAACACTGAAGCTTTCTTT. This sequence encodes CASTPRWDRAHNTEAFF. The chain employs TRBV5-4 and TRBJ1-1; the match to TRBD1 covers 7 bases. The CDR3 contains 17 residues. J lost 2 bases, V lost 8 bases, and 18 bases had no gene match. The germline V gene has CDR1 SGHNT and CDR2 YYREEE (reference sequence).

V is TRBV15 and J is TRBJ1-6; possibly TRBD1 for D (6 bases). In germline, CDR1 is LNHNV, CDR2 YYDKDF (reference sequence). The CDR3 has 15 amino acids. With 0 bases removed from V and 10 bases from J, the gap between germline ends came to 13 bases. The CDR3 loop reads CATSRDPGGRSPLHF. The CDR3 nucleotides are TGTGCCACCAGCAGAGATCCTGGGGGCCGCTCACCCCTCCACTTT.

This sequence joins TRBV2 and TRBJ1-2, with a weak D call TRBD1 (5 bases). Germline V gene sequence: CDR1 SNHLY, CDR2 FYNNEI. The V end was cut by 7 bases, the J end by 8 bases, with 20 bases between. There are 14 residues in the CDR3. The CDR3 loop is CASKSAGTLGGYTF. DNA of the CDR3: TGTGCCAGCAAATCCGCCGGGACCCTGGGAGGCTACACCTTC.

J is TRBJ1-2 and V is TRBV3-1 (or the pseudogene TRBV3-2), with D unresolved. This CDR3 comprises 14 residues. CDR1 and CDR2 (germline): LGHDT, YNNKEL (reference sequence). Trimming took 0 bases from V and 8 from J, leaving 13 bases between them. CDR3 nucleotide sequence: TGTGCCAGCAGCCAAGATGGAGAGGGATACGGCTACACCTTC. It codes for CASSQDGEGYGYTF.

The chain is built from TRBV18 and TRBJ2-1; 10 bases align to TRBD1. The J segment lost 4 bases and the V segment lost 4 bases, leaving 13 bases of the junction unmatched. Germline CDR1 is KGHSH and CDR2 is LQKENI. The CDR3 has 18 residues. CDR3 sequence reads: CASSRTTRDRGRYNEQFF. The CDR3, as DNA: TGTGCCAGCTCACGGACAACGAGGGACAGGGGACGATACAATGAGCAGTTCTTC. Supplemented by reference TRBV18 and TRBJ2-1, the full variable domain reads NAGVMQNPRHLVRRRGQEARLRCSPMKGHSHVYWYRQLPEEGLKFMVYLQKENIIDESGMPKERFSAEFPKEGPSILRIQQVVRGDSAAYFCASSRTTRDRGRYNEQFFGPGTRLTVL.

The chain employs TRBV19 and TRBJ2-4; D is possibly TRBD1 (5 bases). V was shortened by 10 bases and J by 4 bases, with 17 bases between the two germline ends. The germline V gene has CDR1 LNHDA and CDR2 SQIVND (reference sequence). The CDR3 spans 14 residues. The CDR3: CATADGRQKNIQYF. The CDR3 bases are TGTGCCACTGCCGACGGGCGACAGAAAAACATTCAGTACTTC.

This chain joins TRBV11-2 and TRBJ2-3; either TRBD1 or TRBD2 may supply D (5 bases each). Trimming shortened V by 4 bases and J by 4 bases, and 12 bases separated the two germline ends. CDR1 and CDR2 from the germline V gene are SGHAT and FQNNGV. This CDR3 is built from 14 residues. CDR3 residues: CASSWGPQADTQYF. CDR3 in DNA: TGTGCCAGCAGCTGGGGACCCCAAGCAGATACGCAGTATTTT.

V and J are TRBV9 and TRBJ2-5; D might be TRBD2 (5 bases). The length of the CDR3 is 15 residues. The germline V gene encodes CDR1 SGDLS and CDR2 YYNGEE. Trimming pared 2 bases from V and 4 bases from J, leaving 15 bases between. The CDR3 DNA reads as TGTGCCAGCAGCGTTGCGGGCTTCCCCCCAGAGACCCAGTACTTC. It translates to CASSVAGFPPETQYF.

The rearrangement links TRBV27 to TRBJ2-7, with D tentatively TRBD2 (5 bases). The ends were cut back, 3 bases at V and 3 bases at J, with 9 bases in the middle. Germline CDR1 and CDR2: MNHEY and SMNVEV (reference sequence). This CDR3 has 13 residues. The CDR3 nucleotides are TGTGCCAGCAGTTTGAGGGCCTACTACGAGCAGTACTTC. This sequence encodes CASSLRAYYEQYF.